This note documents a single T cell receptor beta chain sequence. Original analysis: Estimates of nucleated cell counts were drawn from the amplification of reference gene primers. Method: immunoSEQ multiplex PCR; TCRdb's copy keeps in-frame clones and lacks some. V, J and clone size derive from that table, while D and trimming were established from the DNA sequence. The sample carries about 180,000 clones, about 86% recorded once. The data are from a study of blood T cell repertoires in COVID-19. This sequence originates from a man between 50 and 59 years old with active or convalescent COVID-19. Source material: peripheral blood.

The CDR3 DNA sequence: TGTGCCAGCAGGCTGAGGGATACGCAGTATTTT. Translating gives CASRLRDTQYF. The chain employs TRBV6-5 and TRBJ2-3; D is undetermined. CDR1 and CDR2 from the germline V gene are MNHEY and SVGAGI. Trimming shortened V by 6 bases and J by 6 bases, and 7 bases separated the two germline ends. The CDR3 extends over 11 amino acids.